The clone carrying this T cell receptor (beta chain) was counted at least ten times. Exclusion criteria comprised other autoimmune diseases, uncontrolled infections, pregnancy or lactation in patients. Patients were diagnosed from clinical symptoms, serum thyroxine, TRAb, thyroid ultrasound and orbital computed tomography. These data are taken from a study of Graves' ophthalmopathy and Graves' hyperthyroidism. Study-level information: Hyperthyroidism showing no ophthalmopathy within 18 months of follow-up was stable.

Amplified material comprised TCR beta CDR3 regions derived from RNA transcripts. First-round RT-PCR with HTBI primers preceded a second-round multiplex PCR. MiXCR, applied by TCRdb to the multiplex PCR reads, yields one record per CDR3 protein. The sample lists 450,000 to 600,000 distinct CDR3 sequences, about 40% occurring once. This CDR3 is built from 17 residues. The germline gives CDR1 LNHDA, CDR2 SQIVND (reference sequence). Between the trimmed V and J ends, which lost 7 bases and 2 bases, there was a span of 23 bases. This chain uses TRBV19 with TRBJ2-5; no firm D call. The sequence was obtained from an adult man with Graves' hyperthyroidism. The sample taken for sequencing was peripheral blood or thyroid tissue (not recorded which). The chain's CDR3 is CASTLPPTWQAQETQYF. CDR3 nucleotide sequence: TGTGCCAGTACCTTACCGCCTACGTGGCAGGCACAAGAGACCCAGTACTTC.